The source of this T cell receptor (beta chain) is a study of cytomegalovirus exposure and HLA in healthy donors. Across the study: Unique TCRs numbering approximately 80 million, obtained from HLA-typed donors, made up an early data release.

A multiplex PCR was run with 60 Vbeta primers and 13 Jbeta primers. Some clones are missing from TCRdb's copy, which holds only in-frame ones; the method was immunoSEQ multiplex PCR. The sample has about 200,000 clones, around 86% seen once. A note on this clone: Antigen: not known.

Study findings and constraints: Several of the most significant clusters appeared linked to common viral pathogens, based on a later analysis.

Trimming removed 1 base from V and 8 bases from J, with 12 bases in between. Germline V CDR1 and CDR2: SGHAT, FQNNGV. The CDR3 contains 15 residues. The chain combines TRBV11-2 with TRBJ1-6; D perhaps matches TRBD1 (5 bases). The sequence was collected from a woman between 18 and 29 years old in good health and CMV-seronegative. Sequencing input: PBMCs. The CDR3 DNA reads TGTGCCAGCAGCTTAGTAAGGGGCTTGGATTCACCCCTCCACTTT. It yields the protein CASSLVRGLDSPLHF. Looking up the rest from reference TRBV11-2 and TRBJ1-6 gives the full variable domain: EAGVAQSPRYKIIEKRQSVAFWCNPISGHATLYWYQQILGQGPKLLIQFQNNGVVDDSQLPKDRFSAERLKGVDSTLKIQPAKLEDSAVYLCASSLVRGLDSPLHFGNGTRLTVT.